This T cell receptor (beta chain) came from a study of cytomegalovirus exposure and HLA in healthy donors. The study, taken as a whole, reports: V- and J-gene trimming in TCR beta was tied to a missense DCLRE1C variant by an analysis performed later. It was taken for granted in presence/absence analyses that sequencing depth across donors was roughly uniform.

A note on this clone: Its antigen is undetermined.

The CDR3 totals 18 residues. CDR1 and CDR2 (germline): MNHEY, SMNVEV (reference sequence). V shed 6 bases and J 0 bases; nucleotides not matched to a gene: 11. This PCR relied on a set of 60 Vbeta primers and 13 Jbeta primers. Assay: immunoSEQ multiplex PCR; the TCRdb copy retains only in-frame clones and omits some. Here the sample spans about 190,000 clones, more than 65% being singletons. The sequencing input was PBMCs. The chain carries TRBV27 and TRBJ2-3, with 11 bases matching TRBD2. This clonotype was obtained from a woman in her twenties or thirties in good health and CMV-seropositive. The CDR3 DNA reads as TGTGCCAGCAGGCGCCTAGCGGGAGGTAATCCTAGCACAGATACGCAGTATTTT. Its protein is CASRRLAGGNPSTDTQYF.